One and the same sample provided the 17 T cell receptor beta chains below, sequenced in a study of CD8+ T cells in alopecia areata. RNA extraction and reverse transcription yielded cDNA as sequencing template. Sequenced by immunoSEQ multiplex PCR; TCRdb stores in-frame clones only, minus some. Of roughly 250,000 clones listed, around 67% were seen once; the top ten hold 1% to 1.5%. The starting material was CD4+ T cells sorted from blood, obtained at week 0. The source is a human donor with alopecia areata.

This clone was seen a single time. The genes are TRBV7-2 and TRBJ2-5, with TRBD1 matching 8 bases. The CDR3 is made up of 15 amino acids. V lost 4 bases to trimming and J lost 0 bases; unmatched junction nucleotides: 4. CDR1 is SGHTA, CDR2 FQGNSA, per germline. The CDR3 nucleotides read TGTGCCAGCAGCTCGGACAGGGCCAACCAAGAGACCCAGTACTTC. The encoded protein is CASSSDRANQETQYF.

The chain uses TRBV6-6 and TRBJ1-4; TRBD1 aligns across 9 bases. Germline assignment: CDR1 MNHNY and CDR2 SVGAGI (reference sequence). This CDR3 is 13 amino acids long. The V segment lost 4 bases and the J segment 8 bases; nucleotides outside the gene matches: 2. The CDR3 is CASSSGTGEKLFF. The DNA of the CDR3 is TGTGCCAGCAGTTCCGGGACAGGGGAAAAACTGTTTTTT.

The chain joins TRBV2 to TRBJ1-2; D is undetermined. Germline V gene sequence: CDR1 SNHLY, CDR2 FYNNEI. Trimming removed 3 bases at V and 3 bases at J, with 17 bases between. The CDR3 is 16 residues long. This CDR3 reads CASSDVGTGHYYGYTF. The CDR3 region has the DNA TGTGCCAGCAGTGATGTCGGCACTGGTCACTACTATGGCTACACCTTC.

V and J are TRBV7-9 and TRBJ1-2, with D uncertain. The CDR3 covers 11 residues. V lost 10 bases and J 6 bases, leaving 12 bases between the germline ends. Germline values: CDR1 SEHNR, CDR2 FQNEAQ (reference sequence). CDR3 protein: CATSVLDGYTF. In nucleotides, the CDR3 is TGTGCCACCTCAGTTCTCGATGGCTACACCTTC.

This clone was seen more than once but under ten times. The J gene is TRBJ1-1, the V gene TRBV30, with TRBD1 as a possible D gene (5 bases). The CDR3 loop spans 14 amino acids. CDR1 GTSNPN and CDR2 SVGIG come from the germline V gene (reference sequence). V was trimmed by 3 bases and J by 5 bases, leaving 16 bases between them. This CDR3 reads CAWRRGPASTEAFF. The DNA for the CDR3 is TGTGCCTGGAGAAGGGGCCCGGCGAGTACTGAAGCTTTCTTT. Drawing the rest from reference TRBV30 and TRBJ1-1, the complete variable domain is SQTIHQWPATLVQPVGSPLSLECTVEGTSNPNLYWYRQAAGRGLQLLFYSVGIGQISSEVPQNLSASRPQDRQFILSSKKLLLSDSGFYLCAWRRGPASTEAFFGQGTRLTVV.

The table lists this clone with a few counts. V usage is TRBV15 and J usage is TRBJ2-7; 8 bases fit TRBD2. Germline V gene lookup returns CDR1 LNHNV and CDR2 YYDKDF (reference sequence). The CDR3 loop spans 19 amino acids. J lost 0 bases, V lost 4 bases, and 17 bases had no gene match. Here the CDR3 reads CATSNHRGRGGLISYEQYF. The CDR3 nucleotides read TGTGCCACCAGCAACCACCGGGGTCGGGGGGGGCTAATCTCCTACGAGCAGTACTTC.

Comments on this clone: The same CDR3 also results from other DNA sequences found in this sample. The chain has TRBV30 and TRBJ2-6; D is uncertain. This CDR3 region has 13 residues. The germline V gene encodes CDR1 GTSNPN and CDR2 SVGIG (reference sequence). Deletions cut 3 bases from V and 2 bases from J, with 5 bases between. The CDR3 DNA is TGTGCCTGGAGGACGCCTGGGGCCAACGTCCTGACTTTC. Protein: CAWRTPGANVLTF.

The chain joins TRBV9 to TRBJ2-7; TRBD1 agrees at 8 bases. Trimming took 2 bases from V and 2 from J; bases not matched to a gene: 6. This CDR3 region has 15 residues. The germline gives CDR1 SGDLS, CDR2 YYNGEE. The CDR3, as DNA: TGTGCCAGCAGCGTCGGGACAGGAAGAACCTACGAGCAGTACTTC. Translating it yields CASSVGTGRTYEQYF.

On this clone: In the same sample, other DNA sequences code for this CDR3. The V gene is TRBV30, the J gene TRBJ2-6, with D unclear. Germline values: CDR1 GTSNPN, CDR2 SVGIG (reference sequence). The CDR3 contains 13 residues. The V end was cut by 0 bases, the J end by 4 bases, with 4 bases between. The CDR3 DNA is TGTGCCTGGAGTGTATCCGGGGCCAACGTCCTGACTTTC. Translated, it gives CAWSVSGANVLTF.

The CDR3 loop is CASSSRDRGGLGYTF. CDR3 nucleotides: TGTGCCAGCAGTTCCCGGGACAGGGGTGGTTTGGGCTACACCTTC. The V gene is TRBV27, the J gene TRBJ1-2, with 10 nucleotides matching TRBD1. The trim removed 4 bases at V and 8 bases at J, leaving 10 bases unmatched. This CDR3 is 15 amino acids long. CDR1 MNHEY and CDR2 SMNVEV come from the germline V gene (reference sequence).

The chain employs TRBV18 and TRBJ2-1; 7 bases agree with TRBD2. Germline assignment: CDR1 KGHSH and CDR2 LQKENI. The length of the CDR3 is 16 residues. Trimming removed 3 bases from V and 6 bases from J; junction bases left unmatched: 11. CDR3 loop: CASSPLGLRGGNEQFF. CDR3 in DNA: TGTGCCAGCTCACCCCTCGGCCTCCGCGGGGGCAATGAGCAGTTCTTC.

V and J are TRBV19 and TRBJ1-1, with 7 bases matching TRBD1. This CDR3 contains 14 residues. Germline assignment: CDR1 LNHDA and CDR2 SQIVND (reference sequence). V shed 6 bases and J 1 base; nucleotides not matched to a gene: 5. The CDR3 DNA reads TGTGCCAGTAGCAAGGGGGCGAGGAACACTGAAGCTTTCTTT. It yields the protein CASSKGARNTEAFF.

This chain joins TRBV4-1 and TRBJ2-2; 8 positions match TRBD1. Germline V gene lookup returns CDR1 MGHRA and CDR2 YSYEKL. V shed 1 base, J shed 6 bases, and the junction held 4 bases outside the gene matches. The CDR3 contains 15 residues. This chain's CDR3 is CASSQVTGAAGELFF. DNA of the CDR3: TGCGCCAGCAGCCAAGTGACAGGGGCGGCCGGGGAGCTGTTTTTT.

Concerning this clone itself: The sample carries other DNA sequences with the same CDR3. CDR3 amino acids: CSVEEGRGGSYNEQFF. CDR3 in DNA: TGCAGCGTTGAAGAAGGACGGGGGGGCTCCTACAATGAGCAGTTCTTC. The rearrangement links TRBV29-1 to TRBJ2-1, with 8 bases that match TRBD2. The CDR3 sequence is 16 residues long. CDR1 and CDR2 from the germline V gene are SQVTM and ANQGSEA. V lost 0 bases to trimming and J lost 0 bases; unmatched junction nucleotides: 4.

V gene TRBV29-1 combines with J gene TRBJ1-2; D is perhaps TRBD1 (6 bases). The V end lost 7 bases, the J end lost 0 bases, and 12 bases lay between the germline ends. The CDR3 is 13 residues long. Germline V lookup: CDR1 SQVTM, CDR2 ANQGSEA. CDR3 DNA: TGCAGCGGACATACAGGGACTAACTATGGCTACACCTTC. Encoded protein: CSGHTGTNYGYTF. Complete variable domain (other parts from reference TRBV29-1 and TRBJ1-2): SAVISQKPSRDICQRGTSLTIQCQVDSQVTMMFWYRQQPGQSLTLIATANQGSEATYESGFVIDKFPISRPNLTFSTLTVSNMSPEDSSIYLCSGHTGTNYGYTFGSGTRLTVV.

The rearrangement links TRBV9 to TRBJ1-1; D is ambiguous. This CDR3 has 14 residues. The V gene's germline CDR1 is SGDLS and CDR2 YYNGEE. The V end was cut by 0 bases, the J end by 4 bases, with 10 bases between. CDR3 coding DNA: TGTGCCAGCAGCGTAGGAGGGTCCTCCACTGAAGCTTTCTTT. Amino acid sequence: CASSVGGSSTEAFF.

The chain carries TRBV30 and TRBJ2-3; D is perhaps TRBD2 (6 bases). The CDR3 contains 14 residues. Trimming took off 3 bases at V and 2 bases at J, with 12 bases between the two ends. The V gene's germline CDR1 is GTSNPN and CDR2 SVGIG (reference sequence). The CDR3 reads CAWRYGGNTDTQYF. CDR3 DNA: TGTGCCTGGAGATATGGGGGGAACACAGATACGCAGTATTTT.